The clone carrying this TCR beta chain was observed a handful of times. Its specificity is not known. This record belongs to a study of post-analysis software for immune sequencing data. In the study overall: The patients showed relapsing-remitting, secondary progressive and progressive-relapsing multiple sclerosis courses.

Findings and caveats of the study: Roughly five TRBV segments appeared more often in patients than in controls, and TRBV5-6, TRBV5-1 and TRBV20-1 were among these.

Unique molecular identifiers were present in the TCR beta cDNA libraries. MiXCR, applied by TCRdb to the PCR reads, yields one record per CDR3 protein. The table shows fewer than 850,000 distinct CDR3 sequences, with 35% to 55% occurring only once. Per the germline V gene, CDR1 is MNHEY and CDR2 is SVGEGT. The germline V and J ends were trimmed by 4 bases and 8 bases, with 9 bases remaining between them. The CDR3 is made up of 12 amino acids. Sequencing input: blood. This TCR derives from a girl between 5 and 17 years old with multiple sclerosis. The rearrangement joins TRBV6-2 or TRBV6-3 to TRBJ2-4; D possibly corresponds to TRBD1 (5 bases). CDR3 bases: TGTGCCAGCAGTTCGTCAGGGCACATTCAGTACTTC. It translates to CASSSSGHIQYF.